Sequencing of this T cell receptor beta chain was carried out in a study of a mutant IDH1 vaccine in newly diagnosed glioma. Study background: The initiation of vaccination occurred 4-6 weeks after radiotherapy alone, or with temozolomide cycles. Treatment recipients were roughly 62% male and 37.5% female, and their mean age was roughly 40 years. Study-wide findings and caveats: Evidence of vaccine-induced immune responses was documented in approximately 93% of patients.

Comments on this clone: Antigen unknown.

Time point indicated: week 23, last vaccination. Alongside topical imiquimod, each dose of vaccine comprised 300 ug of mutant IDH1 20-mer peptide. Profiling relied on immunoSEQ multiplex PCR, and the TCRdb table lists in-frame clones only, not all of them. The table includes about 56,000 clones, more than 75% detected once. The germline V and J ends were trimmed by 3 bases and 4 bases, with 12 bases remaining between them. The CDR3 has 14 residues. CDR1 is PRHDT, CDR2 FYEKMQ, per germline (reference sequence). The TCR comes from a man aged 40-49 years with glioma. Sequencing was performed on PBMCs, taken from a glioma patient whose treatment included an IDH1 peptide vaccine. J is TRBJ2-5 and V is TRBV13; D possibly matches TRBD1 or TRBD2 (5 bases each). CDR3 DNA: TGTGCCAGCAGCTTCGAGGGGCCAAGAGAGACCCAGTACTTC. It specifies CASSFEGPRETQYF.